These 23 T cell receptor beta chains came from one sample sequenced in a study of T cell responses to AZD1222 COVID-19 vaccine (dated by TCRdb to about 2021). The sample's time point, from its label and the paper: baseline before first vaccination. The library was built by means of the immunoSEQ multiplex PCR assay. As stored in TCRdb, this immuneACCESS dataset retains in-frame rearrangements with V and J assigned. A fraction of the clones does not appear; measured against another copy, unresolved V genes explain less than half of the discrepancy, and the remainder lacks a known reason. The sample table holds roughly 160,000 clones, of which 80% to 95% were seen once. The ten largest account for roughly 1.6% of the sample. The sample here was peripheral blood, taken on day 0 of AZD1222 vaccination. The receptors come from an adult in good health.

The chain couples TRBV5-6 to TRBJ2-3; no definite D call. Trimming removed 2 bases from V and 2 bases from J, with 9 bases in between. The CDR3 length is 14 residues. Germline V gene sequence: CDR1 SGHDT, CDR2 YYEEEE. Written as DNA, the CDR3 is TGTGCCAGCAGCTTAAAGCACTACACAGATACGCAGTATTTT. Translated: CASSLKHYTDTQYF.

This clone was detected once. CDR3 sequence reads: CASSFTGGQTSEAFF. The CDR3 DNA sequence: TGTGCCAGCAGCTTCACAGGGGGCCAAACGTCTGAAGCTTTCTTT. The rearrangement uses TRBV5-6 and TRBJ1-1; 9 bases fit TRBD1. Germline values: CDR1 SGHDT, CDR2 YYEEEE. This CDR3 comprises 15 residues. Unmatched junction bases numbered 8, after V lost 2 bases and J lost 6 bases.

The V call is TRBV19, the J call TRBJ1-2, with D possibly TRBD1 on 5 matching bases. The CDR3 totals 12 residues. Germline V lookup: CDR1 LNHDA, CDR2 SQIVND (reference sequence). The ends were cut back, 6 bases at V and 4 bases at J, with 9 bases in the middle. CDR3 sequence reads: CASSPGPYGYTF. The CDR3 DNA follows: TGTGCCAGTAGCCCGGGACCCTATGGCTACACCTTC.

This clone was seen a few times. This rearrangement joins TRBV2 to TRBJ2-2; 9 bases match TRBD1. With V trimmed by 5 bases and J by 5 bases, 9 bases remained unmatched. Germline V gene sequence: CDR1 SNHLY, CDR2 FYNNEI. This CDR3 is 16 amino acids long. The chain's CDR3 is CASSPPQGAVTGELFF. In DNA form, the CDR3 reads TGTGCCAGCAGTCCTCCACAGGGGGCTGTAACCGGGGAGCTGTTTTTT.

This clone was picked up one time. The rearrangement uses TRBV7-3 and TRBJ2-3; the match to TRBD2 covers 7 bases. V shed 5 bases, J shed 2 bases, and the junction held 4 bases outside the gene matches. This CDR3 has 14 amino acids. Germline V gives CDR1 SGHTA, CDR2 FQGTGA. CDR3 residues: CASSPGTNTDTQYF. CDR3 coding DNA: TGTGCCAGCAGCCCAGGGACTAACACAGATACGCAGTATTTT.

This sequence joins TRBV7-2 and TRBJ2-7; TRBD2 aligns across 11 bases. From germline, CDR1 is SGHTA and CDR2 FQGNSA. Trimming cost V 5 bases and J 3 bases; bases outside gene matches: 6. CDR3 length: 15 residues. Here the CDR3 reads CASSQRLAGNYEQYF. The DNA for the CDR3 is TGTGCCAGCAGCCAACGACTAGCGGGGAACTACGAGCAGTACTTC.

DNA of the CDR3: TGCGCCAACCAGACAGGGGGCAGATCTGAAGCTTTCTTT. Residues: CANQTGGRSEAFF. The J gene is TRBJ1-1, the V gene TRBV5-1, with 10 bases identical to TRBD1. After removal of 9 bases from V and 6 bases from J, the junction contained 8 bases not matched to a gene. The CDR3 length is 13 residues. Germline CDR1 and CDR2: SGHRS and YFSETQ.

CDR3 sequence: CASSLATELGTDTQYF. The DNA of the CDR3 is TGTGCCAGCAGCTTGGCGACGGAACTCGGCACAGATACGCAGTATTTT. V usage is TRBV5-6 and J usage is TRBJ2-3; D gene uncertain. The CDR3 is 16 residues long. Trimming pared 0 bases from V and 1 base from J, leaving 12 bases between. Germline V gene sequence: CDR1 SGHDT, CDR2 YYEEEE.

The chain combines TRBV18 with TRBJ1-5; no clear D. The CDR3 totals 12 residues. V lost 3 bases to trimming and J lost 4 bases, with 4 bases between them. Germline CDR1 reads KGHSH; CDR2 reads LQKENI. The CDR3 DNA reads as TGTGCCAGCTCACCGGTGAATCAGCCCCAGCATTTT. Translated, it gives CASSPVNQPQHF.

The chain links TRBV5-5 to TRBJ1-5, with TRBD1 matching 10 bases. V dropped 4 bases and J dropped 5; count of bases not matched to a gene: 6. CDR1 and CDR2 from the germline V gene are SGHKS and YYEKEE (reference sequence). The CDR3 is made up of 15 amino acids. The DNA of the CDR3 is TGTGCCAGCAGCCACGTGGGGACAGGGGATCAGCCCCAGCATTTT. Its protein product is CASSHVGTGDQPQHF.

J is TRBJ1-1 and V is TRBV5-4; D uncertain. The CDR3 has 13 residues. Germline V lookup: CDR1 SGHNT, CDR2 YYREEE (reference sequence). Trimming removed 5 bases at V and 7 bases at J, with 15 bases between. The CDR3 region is CASRQTTPGEAFF. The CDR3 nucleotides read TGTGCCAGCAGACAAACAACTCCCGGTGAAGCTTTCTTT.

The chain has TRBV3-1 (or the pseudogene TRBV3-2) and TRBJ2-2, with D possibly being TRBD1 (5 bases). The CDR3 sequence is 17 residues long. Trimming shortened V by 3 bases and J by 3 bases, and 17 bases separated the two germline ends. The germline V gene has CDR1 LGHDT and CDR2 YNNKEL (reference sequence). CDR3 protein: CASSHSKGRVDTGELFF. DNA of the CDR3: TGTGCCAGCAGCCACTCCAAAGGCAGGGTGGACACCGGGGAGCTGTTTTTT.

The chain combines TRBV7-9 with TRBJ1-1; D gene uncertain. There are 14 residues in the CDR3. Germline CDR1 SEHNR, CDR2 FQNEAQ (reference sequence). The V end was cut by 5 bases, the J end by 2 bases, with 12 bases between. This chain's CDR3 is CASSRSSGNTEAFF. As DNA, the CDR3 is TGTGCCAGCAGCCGAAGCTCGGGTAACACTGAAGCTTTCTTT. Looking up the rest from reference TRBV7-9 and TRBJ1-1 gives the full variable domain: DTGVSQNPRHKITKRGQNVTFRCDPISEHNRLYWYRQTLGQGPEFLTYFQNEAQLEKSRLLSDRFSAERPKGSFSTLEIQRTEQGDSAMYLCASSRSSGNTEAFFGQGTRLTVV.

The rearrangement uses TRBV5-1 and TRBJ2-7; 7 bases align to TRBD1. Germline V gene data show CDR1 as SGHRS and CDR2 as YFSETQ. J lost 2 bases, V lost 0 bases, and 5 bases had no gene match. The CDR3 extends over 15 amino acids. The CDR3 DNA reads TGCGCCAGCAGCTTGGGTCGGACAGGAGCCTACGAGCAGTACTTC. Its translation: CASSLGRTGAYEQYF.

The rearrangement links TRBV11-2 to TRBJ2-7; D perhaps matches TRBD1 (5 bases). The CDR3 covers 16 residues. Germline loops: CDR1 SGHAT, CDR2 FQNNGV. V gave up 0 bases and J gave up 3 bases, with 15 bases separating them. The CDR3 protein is CASSLDIQAYHYEQYF. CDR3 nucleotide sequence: TGTGCCAGCAGCTTAGATATACAGGCCTACCACTACGAGCAGTACTTC.

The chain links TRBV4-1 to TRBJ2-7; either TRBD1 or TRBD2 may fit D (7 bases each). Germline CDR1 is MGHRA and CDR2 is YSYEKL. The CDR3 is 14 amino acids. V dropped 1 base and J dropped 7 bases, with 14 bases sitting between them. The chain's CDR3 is CASSQAGTAGEQYF. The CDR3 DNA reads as TGCGCCAGCAGCCAAGCCGGGACAGCGGGGGAGCAGTACTTC.

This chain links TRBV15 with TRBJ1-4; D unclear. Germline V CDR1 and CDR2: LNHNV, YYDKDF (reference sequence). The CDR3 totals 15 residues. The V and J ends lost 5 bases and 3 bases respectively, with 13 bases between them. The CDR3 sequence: CATSGVLEANEKLFF. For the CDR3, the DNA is TGTGCCACCAGCGGGGTCCTCGAGGCTAATGAAAAACTGTTTTTT. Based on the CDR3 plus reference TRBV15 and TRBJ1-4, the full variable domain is DAMVIQNPRYQVTQFGKPVTLSCSQTLNHNVMYWYQQKSSQAPKLLFHYYDKDFNNEADTPDNFQSRRPNTSFCFLDIRSPGLGDTAMYLCATSGVLEANEKLFFGSGTQLSVL.

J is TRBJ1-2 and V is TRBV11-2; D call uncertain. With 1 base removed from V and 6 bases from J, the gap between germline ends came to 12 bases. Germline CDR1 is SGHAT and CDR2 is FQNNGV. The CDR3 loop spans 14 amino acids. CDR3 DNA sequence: TGTGCCAGCAGCTTAGTTGGGAAGGAAAATGGCTACACCTTC. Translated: CASSLVGKENGYTF.

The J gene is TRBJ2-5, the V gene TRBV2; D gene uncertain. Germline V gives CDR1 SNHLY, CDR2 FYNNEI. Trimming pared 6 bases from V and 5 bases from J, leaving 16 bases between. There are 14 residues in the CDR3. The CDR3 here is CASRDSWGSETQYF. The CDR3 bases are TGTGCCAGCAGAGATAGCTGGGGTTCGGAGACCCAGTACTTC.

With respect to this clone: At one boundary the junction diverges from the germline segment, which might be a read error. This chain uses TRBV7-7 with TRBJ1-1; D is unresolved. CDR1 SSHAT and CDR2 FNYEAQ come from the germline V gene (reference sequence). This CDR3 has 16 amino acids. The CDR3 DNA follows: TGTGCTAGCAGCTTAGCGCAGGAGGTGATGAACACTGAAGCTTTCTTT. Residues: CASSLAQEVMNTEAFF.

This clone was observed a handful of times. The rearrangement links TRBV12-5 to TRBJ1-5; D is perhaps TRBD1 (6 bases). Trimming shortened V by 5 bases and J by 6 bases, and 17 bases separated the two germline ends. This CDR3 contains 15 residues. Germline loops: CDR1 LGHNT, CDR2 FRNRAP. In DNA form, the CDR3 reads TGTGCTAGTGGTATAGAACAGGGTGCGGGTCAGCCCCAGCATTTT. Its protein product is CASGIEQGAGQPQHF.

CDR3 DNA: TGTGCCAGCAGGAGACAGGGGGCATACTATGGCTACACCTTC. Its translation: CASRRQGAYYGYTF. The rearrangement links TRBV6-5 to TRBJ1-2; TRBD1 matches at 10 bases. V dropped 6 bases and J dropped 3; count of bases not matched to a gene: 4. Germline V gene data show CDR1 as MNHEY and CDR2 as SVGAGI. The CDR3 runs 14 residues.

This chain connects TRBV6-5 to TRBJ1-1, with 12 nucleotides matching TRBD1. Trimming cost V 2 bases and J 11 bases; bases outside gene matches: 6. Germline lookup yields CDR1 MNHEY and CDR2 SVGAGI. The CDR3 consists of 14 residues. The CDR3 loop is CASSYNPGQGAAFF. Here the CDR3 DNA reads TGTGCCAGCAGTTACAACCCGGGACAGGGGGCCGCTTTCTTT.